This T cell receptor (beta chain) was sequenced in a study of T cells in Graves' hyperthyroidism and ophthalmopathy. Study-level findings and limits: Classification by a 13 V-J model distinguished ophthalmopathy from stable hyperthyroidism.

This clonotype was observed at least ten times. Its antigen is not identified. After removal of 8 bases from V and 3 bases from J, the junction contained 15 bases not matched to a gene. The CDR3 contains 17 residues. Germline V gene lookup returns CDR1 MNHEY and CDR2 SMNVEV (reference sequence). The investigators amplified TCR beta CDR3 regions from RNA transcripts. Carried out on the TCR CDR3, a first-round RT-PCR used the HTBI primer set. TCRdb reprocessed the multiplex PCR reads with MiXCR, giving one entry per CDR3 protein. Here the sample spans 600,000 to 700,000 distinct CDR3 sequences, about 14% being singletons.

The TCR originated in a woman between 40 and 50 years old with Graves' ophthalmopathy. Sequenced sample: blood. The chain couples TRBV27 to TRBJ1-1; 10 bases fit TRBD1. The CDR3 loop is CASSLRGQGWRYTEAFF. Here the CDR3 DNA reads TGTGCCAGCTCCCTCCGGGGACAGGGGTGGAGATACACTGAAGCTTTCTTT.